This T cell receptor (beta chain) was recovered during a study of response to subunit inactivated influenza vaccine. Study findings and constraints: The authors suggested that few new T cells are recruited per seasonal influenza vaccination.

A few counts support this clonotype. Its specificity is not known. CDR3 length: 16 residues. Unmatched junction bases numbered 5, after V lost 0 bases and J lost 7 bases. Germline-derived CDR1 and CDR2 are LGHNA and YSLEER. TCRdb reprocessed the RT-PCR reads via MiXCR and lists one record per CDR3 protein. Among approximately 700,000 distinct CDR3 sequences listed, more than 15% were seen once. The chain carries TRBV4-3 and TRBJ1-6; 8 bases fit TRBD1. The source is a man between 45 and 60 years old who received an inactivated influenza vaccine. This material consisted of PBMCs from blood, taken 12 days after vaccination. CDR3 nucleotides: TGCGCCAGCAGCCAAGATCAAAGACAGGGGAATTCACCCCTCCACTTT. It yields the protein CASSQDQRQGNSPLHF.